This T cell receptor (beta chain) was found in a study of blood T cells in healthy people across ages. Findings and limits, study-wide: CMV infection status of these donors was not known.

Together with a sample-barcoded 5' primer, a J-beta primer mix was included in a second PCR lasting about 7 to 11 cycles. TCRdb reanalysed the 5' RACE reads using MiXCR and keeps one entry per CDR3 protein. The data contain approximately 940,000 distinct CDR3 sequences, around 49% of them singletons. About this clonotype: As yet, its antigen is unknown.

This CDR3 comprises 14 residues. Germline CDR1 reads MNHEY; CDR2 reads SVGEGT. Trimming took off 2 bases at V and 3 bases at J, with 10 bases between the two ends. Sequencing was performed on blood. The chain is built from TRBV6-2 or TRBV6-3 and TRBJ1-2; D is uncertain. The sequence was collected from a man aged 25-40 years in good health. The CDR3 sequence: CASSYVAVHYGYTF. CDR3 sequence (DNA): TGTGCCAGCAGTTACGTCGCAGTCCACTATGGCTACACCTTC.